Described below is a single TCR beta chain sequence and its context. Its antigen is still unknown. Every sample yielded at least 6.5 million isolated PBMCs. This specimen belongs to a study of blood T cells in healthy people across ages. The study's findings and limits: Long-lived donors carried more naive CD4+ cells and greater diversity than aged donors. Leaving the PBMCs unsorted stopped any conclusive comparison of naive versus antigen-experienced cells.

The CDR3 loop spans 16 amino acids. V shed 6 bases and J 3 bases; nucleotides not matched to a gene: 10. The use of a sample-barcoded 5' primer and a J-beta primer mix characterized a second PCR of about 6 to 11 cycles. Through a template-switch adaptor with 12 random nucleotides, each cDNA molecule received a tag. TCRdb re-called the 5' RACE reads through MiXCR, storing one row per CDR3 protein. The sample carries around 1,800,000 distinct CDR3 sequences, approximately 40% recorded once. Source material: blood. The receptor's source is a human donor in good health. V gene TRBV12-3 or TRBV12-4 combines with J gene TRBJ1-4; TRBD1 agrees at 7 bases. Here the CDR3 DNA reads TGTGCCAGCAGCAGGACAGGTTTCGATCCTAATGAAAAACTGTTTTTT. This translates into CASSRTGFDPNEKLFF.